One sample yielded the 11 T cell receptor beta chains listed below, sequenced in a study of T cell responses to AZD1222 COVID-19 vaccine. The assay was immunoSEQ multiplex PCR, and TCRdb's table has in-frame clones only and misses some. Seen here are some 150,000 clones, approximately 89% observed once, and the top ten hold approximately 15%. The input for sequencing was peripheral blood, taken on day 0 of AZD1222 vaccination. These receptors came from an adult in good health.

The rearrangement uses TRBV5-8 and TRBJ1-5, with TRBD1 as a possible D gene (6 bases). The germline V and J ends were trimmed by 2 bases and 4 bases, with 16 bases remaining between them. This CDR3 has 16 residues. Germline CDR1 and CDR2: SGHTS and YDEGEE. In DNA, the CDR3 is TGTGCCAGCAGCTTATCTCATATGGGGGCTAATCAGCCCCAGCATTTT. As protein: CASSLSHMGANQPQHF.

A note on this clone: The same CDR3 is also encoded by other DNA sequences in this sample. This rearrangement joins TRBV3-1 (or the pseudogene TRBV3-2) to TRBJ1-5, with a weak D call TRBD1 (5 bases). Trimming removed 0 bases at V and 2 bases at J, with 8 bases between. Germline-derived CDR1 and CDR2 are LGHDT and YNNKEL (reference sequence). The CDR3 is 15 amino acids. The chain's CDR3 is CASSQDGGGNQPQHF. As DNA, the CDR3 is TGTGCCAGCAGCCAAGATGGGGGTGGCAATCAGCCCCAGCATTTT.

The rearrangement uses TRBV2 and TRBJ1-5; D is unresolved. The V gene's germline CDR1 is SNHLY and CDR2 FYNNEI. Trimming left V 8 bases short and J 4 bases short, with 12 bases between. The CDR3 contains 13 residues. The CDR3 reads CASGRRLNQPQHF. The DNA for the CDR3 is TGTGCCAGCGGGAGGAGGTTAAATCAGCCCCAGCATTTT.

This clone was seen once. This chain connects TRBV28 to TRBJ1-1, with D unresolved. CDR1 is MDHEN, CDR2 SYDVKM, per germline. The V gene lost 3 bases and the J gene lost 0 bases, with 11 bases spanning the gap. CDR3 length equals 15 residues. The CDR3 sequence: CASSLKKPMNTEAFF. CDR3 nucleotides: TGTGCCAGCAGTTTGAAGAAACCAATGAACACTGAAGCTTTCTTT.

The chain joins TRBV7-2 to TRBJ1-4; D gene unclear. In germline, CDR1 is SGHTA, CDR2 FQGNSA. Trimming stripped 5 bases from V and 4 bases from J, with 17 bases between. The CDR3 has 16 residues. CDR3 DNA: TGTGCCAGCAGCGTACAATTGGCTACAAGTAATGAAAAACTGTTTTTT. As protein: CASSVQLATSNEKLFF.

The CDR3 here is CASSYSDLGKETQYF. The CDR3 bases are TGTGCCAGCAGTTACTCTGACTTGGGGAAGGAGACCCAGTACTTC. V is TRBV6-5 and J is TRBJ2-5; D is ambiguous. The CDR3 totals 15 residues. Trimming pared 0 bases from V and 5 bases from J, leaving 13 bases between. CDR1 and CDR2 (germline): MNHEY, SVGAGI.

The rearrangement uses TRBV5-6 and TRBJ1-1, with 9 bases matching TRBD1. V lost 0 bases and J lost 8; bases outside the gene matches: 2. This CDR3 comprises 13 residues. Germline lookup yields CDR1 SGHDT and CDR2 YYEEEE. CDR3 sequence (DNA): TGTGCCAGCAGCTTGGACAGGGGGCGCGAAGCTTTCTTT. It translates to CASSLDRGREAFF.

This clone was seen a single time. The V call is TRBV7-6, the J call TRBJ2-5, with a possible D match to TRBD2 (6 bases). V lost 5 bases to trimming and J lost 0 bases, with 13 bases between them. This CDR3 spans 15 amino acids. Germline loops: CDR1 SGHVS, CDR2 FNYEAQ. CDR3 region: CASSHRGGYQETQYF. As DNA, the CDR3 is TGTGCCAGCAGCCATCGTGGGGGGTACCAAGAGACCCAGTACTTC.

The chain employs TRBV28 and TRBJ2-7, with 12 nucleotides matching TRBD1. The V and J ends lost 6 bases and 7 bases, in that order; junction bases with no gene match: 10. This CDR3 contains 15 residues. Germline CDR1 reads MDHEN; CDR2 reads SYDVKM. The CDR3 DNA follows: TGTGCCAGCAGCTTCGGAGGGGACAGGGGGCGAGAGCAGTACTTC. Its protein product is CASSFGGDRGREQYF. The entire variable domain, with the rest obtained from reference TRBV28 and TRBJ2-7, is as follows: DVKVTQSSRYLVKRTGEKVFLECVQDMDHENMFWYRQDPGLGLRLIYFSYDVKMKEKGDIPEGYSVSREKKERFSLILESASTNQTSMYLCASSFGGDRGREQYFGPGTRLTVT.

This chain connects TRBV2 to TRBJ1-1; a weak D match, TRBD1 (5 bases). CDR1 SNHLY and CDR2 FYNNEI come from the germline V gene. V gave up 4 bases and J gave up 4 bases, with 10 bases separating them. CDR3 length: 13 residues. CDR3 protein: CASSAGGFTEAFF. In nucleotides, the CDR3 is TGTGCCAGCAGTGCCGGGGGGTTCACTGAAGCTTTCTTT.

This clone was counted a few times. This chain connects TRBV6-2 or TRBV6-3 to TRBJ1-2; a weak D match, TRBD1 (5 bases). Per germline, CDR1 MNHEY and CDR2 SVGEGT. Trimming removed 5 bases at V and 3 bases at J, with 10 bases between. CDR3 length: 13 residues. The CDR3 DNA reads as TGTGCCAGCAGTCCCATGGGGGACTATGGCTACACCTTC. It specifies CASSPMGDYGYTF.